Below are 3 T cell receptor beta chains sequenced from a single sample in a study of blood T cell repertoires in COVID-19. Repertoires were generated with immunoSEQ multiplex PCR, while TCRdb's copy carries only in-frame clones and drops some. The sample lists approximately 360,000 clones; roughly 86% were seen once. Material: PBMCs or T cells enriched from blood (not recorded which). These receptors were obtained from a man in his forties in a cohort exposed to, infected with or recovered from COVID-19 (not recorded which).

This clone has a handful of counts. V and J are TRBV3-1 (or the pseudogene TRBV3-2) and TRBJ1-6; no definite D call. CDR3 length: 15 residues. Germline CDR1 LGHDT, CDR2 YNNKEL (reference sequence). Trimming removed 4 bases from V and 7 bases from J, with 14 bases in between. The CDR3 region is CASSRFLSGNSPLHF. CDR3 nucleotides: TGTGCCAGCAGCCGCTTCCTGTCTGGCAATTCACCCCTCCACTTT.

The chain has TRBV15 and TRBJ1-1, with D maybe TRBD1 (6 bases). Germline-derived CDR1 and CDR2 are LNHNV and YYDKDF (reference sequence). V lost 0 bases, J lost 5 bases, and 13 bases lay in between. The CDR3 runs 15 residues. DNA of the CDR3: TGTGCCACCAGCAGAGATCTGGGAAGGGGGACTGAAGCTTTCTTT. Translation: CATSRDLGRGTEAFF.

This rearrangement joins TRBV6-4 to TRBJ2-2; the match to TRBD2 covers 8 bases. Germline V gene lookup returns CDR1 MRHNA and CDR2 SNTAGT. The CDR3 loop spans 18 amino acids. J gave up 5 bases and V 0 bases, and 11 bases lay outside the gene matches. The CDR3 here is CASSDSDSGASETGELFF. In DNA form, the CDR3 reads TGTGCCAGCAGTGACTCTGATAGCGGGGCCTCGGAGACCGGGGAGCTGTTTTTT.